This T cell receptor (beta chain) is from a study of blood T cell repertoires in COVID-19 (dated by TCRdb to about 2020). With regard to the full study: The collaborator samples originated in the United States, Italy and Spain and spanned the acute and convalescent phases of COVID-19. Sample metadata almost always included a de-identified subject ID, COVID-19 status, age in years and sex. Subjects who had been exposed to COVID-19, were actively infected with it, or had recovered from it provided the deeply sampled blood TCRbeta repertoires that made up the dataset. Samples came from the ongoing ImmuneRACE study (first 160 participants) plus 1,254 subjects from 6 global collaborators. The prospective study material was composed of cDNA or gDNA derived from T cells, B-cell-depleted T cells, or PBMCs. Where available, HLA class I and class II types were taken from metadata supplied by the sample provider and were not determined by assay-based typing. The repertoires were released in a freely available public database intended as a resource for research on the immune response to SARS-CoV-2. Paper-wide results and their limitations: The amount of clinical and demographic metadata varied by source and participant and was provided uncurated.

The germline V gene provides CDR1 KGHSH and CDR2 LQKENI. V is trimmed back by 0 bases and J by 2 bases, and the junction contains 7 bases that no gene match accounts for. Inclusive of the bounding cysteine and phenylalanine, the CDR3 is 17 residues long. The kept DNA is CDR3 alone, 51 bases in frame from the first base. In the prospective study, participants were roughly 18 to 95 years old, resided in 25 or so geographic areas of the United States, and were enrolled through a virtual design. In the prospective study, cohorts were assigned on the basis of participant-reported clinical history obtained from a screening survey and a study questionnaire. ImmuneRACE Cohort 3 recovered participants were defined by two consecutive negative NP/OP PCR tests, healthcare professional clearance, or symptom resolution. In the prospective study, whole blood, serum and a nasopharyngeal or oropharyngeal swab were collected from each participant by mobile phlebotomists. Additional blood draws and questionnaires over an approximately two-month period could optionally be provided by prospective study participants. Blood samples from the prospective study were shipped frozen or at room temperature prior to DNA extraction.

The immunoSEQ Assay, a bias-controlled multiplex PCR, was used to amplify TCRbeta CDR3 regions from genomic DNA. On the study's bioinformatics: The number of nucleated cells in each sample was estimated by amplification of reference gene primers within the assay. To quantify the absolute abundance of each unique TCRbeta CDR3 rearrangement, sequence reads were collapsed and filtered. For each sample, productive Simpson clonality was calculated as the square root of Simpson's diversity index across productive rearrangements. The source is immuneACCESS, and TCRdb retained only in-frame sequences with V and J called. Part of the clones is not carried over; for the studies checked, unresolved V genes explain less than half of this, and the remainder is unexplained. V and J calls and clone size come straight from that table; D and trimming were deduced from the DNA. For this sample there are fewer than 600,000 clones; around nine tenths appear just once. 1.5% to 2% of the sample rests with the top ten.

In regard to this clone: This receptor's antigen is unknown. No per-base quality is available; no much larger clone lies one base away.

The chain joins TRBV18 to TRBJ2-4, and TRBD1 aligns with 7 junction nucleotides. The sequenced material came from PBMCs or T cells enriched from blood (not recorded which). This clonotype originated in a woman between 40 and 50 years old who had recovered from COVID-19. The DNA reads as follows: TGTGCCAGCTCACCACCAAACAGGGGCGCGACCAAAAACATTCAGTACTTC. This gives the protein CASSPPNRGATKNIQYF. The full variable domain, completed from the reference TRBV18 and TRBJ2-4 proteins outside the CDR3, reads NAGVMQNPRHLVRRRGQEARLRCSPMKGHSHVYWYRQLPEEGLKFMVYLQKENIIDESGMPKERFSAEFPKEGPSILRIQQVVRGDSAAYFCASSPPNRGATKNIQYFGAGTRLSVL.